The next 22 T cell receptor beta chains were all read from a single sample in a study of PD-1 blockade in classical Hodgkin lymphoma. This table comes from immunoSEQ multiplex PCR, and its TCRdb copy is limited to in-frame clones, with some not included. The data contain about 85,000 clones, 80% to 95% of them singletons. All patients relapsed after autologous stem cell transplantation, and brentuximab vedotin exposure varied. The sequencing used peripheral blood mononuclear cells (PBMCs), collected before the second cycle of nivolumab. All receptors derive from a human donor with classical Hodgkin lymphoma.

The chain carries TRBV5-1 and TRBJ1-6; D remains unclear. Germline V CDR1 and CDR2: SGHRS, YFSETQ. The CDR3 sequence is 15 residues long. The germline V and J ends were trimmed by 3 bases and 5 bases, with 12 bases remaining between them. CDR3 loop: CASSSRSTDNSPLHF. In DNA form, the CDR3 reads TGCGCCAGCAGCTCCCGGTCAACGGATAATTCACCCCTCCACTTT.

The CDR3 sequence is CASSPPSGRALFSAYNEQFF. The CDR3 DNA reads TGTGCCAGCAGCCCTCCTAGCGGGAGGGCCCTTTTCAGCGCCTACAATGAGCAGTTCTTC. The chain uses TRBV21-1 and TRBJ2-1; the table's TRBD2 call for D was not verified on the DNA. TRBV21-1 is shown as a pseudogene. This CDR3 spans 20 amino acids.

The genes are TRBV11-3 and TRBJ2-1; D might be TRBD1 or TRBD2, each matching 5 bases. This CDR3 spans 14 amino acids. Looked up from germline, CDR1 is SGHNT and CDR2 is YENEEA. Between the trimmed V and J ends, which lost 0 bases and 7 bases, there was a span of 10 bases. The CDR3 reads CASSLDHWGNEQFF. The CDR3 region has the DNA TGTGCCAGCAGCTTAGATCATTGGGGGAATGAGCAGTTCTTC.

The chain joins TRBV9 to TRBJ2-7; maybe TRBD2 (6 bases). CDR1 SGDLS and CDR2 YYNGEE come from the germline V gene. The V end was cut by 3 bases, the J end by 6 bases, with 16 bases between. This CDR3 has 14 residues. This CDR3 reads CASSADGSFREQYF. Written as DNA, the CDR3 is TGTGCCAGCAGCGCGGACGGGAGCTTCCGCGAGCAGTACTTC.

The chain uses TRBV7-9 and TRBJ1-1; D is undetermined. The V end lost 3 bases, the J end lost 3 bases, and 14 bases lay between the germline ends. Germline lookup yields CDR1 SEHNR and CDR2 FQNEAQ (reference sequence). CDR3 length: 15 residues. CDR3 loop: CASSLGLVPDTEAFF. DNA of the CDR3: TGTGCCAGCAGCTTGGGCCTCGTTCCCGACACTGAAGCTTTCTTT.

The chain recombines TRBV29-1 with TRBJ2-1; TRBD2 matches 9 bases. V gave up 7 bases and J gave up 1 base; unmatched junction bases: 8. This CDR3 comprises 15 residues. Germline V gene data show CDR1 as SQVTM and CDR2 as ANQGSEA. CDR3 sequence (DNA): TGCAGCGACCGCCTAGCGGGGAGGTCCTACAATGAGCAGTTCTTC. This translates into CSDRLAGRSYNEQFF.

The gene calls are TRBV4-1 and TRBJ2-7; D remains ambiguous. The germline gives CDR1 MGHRA, CDR2 YSYEKL. CDR3 length: 11 amino acids. V lost 1 base and J 6 bases, leaving 4 bases between the germline ends. DNA for the CDR3: TGCGCCAGCAGCCAAGCCGCCGAGCAGTACTTC. Encoded protein: CASSQAAEQYF.

This clone was detected once. The chain couples TRBV6-6 to TRBJ2-5; 7 bases line up with TRBD1. J gave up 3 bases and V 1 base, and 5 bases lay outside the gene matches. The CDR3 runs 15 residues. In germline, CDR1 is MNHNY, CDR2 SVGAGI (reference sequence). CDR3 coding DNA: TGTGCCAGCAGTTACTTGGGGACAGAAGAAGAGACCCAGTACTTC. Translated, it gives CASSYLGTEEETQYF.

This clone showed up just once. The rearrangement uses TRBV6-6 and TRBJ1-2, with D possibly TRBD1 on 5 matching bases. Per germline, CDR1 MNHNY and CDR2 SVGAGI (reference sequence). Trimming pared 6 bases from V and 6 bases from J, leaving 20 bases between. CDR3 length equals 15 residues. In DNA, the CDR3 is TGTGCCAGCAGCTTTGAAAGAGGAGGAGGGGATGGCTACACCTTC. Translated: CASSFERGGGDGYTF.

The V call is TRBV4-1, the J call TRBJ2-1, with D perhaps being TRBD1 or TRBD2 (6 bases each). V gave up 0 bases and J gave up 10 bases, with 25 bases separating them. Germline values: CDR1 MGHRA, CDR2 YSYEKL. The CDR3 has 18 residues. The CDR3 DNA reads as TGCGCCAGCAGCCAAGATCGAGGGGGGAGCACTAGGAACCCCGAGCAGTTCTTC. As protein: CASSQDRGGSTRNPEQFF.

This clone came up a few times. The chain carries TRBV29-1 and TRBJ1-1, with D possibly TRBD1 on 6 matching bases. The CDR3 is 12 residues long. The V gene lost 7 bases and the J gene lost 4 bases, with 13 bases spanning the gap. Germline V CDR1 and CDR2: SQVTM, ANQGSEA. CDR3 coding DNA: TGCAGCGGCCACAGGGAGGGCACTGAAGCTTTCTTT. Its protein product is CSGHREGTEAFF.

This clone appeared a few times. The CDR3 nucleotides are TGTGCCAGCAGCGAAGGGGGAAACACTGAAGCTTTCTTT. It specifies CASSEGGNTEAFF. The chain links TRBV9 to TRBJ1-1; possible D gene TRBD1, 6 bases. The CDR3 length is 13 residues. Germline-derived CDR1 and CDR2 are SGDLS and YYNGEE. V gave up 3 bases and J gave up 2 bases, with 8 bases separating them.

This chain connects TRBV5-3 to TRBJ2-5; D is ambiguous. TRBV5-3 is identified as an open reading frame with a role that is uncertain. CDR3 size: 14 residues. Trimming took off 0 bases at V and 4 bases at J, with 10 bases between the two ends. The CDR3 DNA sequence: TGTGCCAGAAGCTTGGATCTGGGGTTAGAGACCCAGTACTTC. Encoded protein: CARSLDLGLETQYF.

The V gene is TRBV6-1, the J gene TRBJ1-2; tentatively, D is TRBD1 (5 bases). V lost 1 base to trimming and J lost 10 bases, with 16 bases between them. Germline CDR1 MNHNS, CDR2 SASEGT. This CDR3 comprises 14 residues. For the CDR3, the DNA is TGTGCCAGCAGTGAAGTTACGGGACCCAACTCCTACACCTTC. This gives the protein CASSEVTGPNSYTF.

In this sample, this clone turned up once. The chain joins TRBV10-3 to TRBJ1-3, with D tentatively TRBD1 (5 bases). Germline CDR1 ENHRY, CDR2 SYGVKD. V was shortened by 6 bases and J by 4 bases, with 16 bases between the two germline ends. The CDR3 runs to 15 residues. The CDR3 bases are TGTGCCATCAGGACCACGGGACGGGTAGGAAACACCATATATTTT. Translating gives CAIRTTGRVGNTIYF.

The V call is TRBV27, the J call TRBJ2-2; D might be TRBD1 (5 bases). Trimming left V 2 bases short and J 0 bases short, with 10 bases between. CDR1 and CDR2 from the germline V gene are MNHEY and SMNVEV (reference sequence). The CDR3 consists of 16 residues. CDR3 residues: CASSLPQGANTGELFF. CDR3 nucleotides: TGTGCCAGCAGTTTACCTCAGGGCGCGAACACCGGGGAGCTGTTTTTT.

DNA of the CDR3: TGTGCCAGCTGGGGACAGGGGGCTAGCGGGAGGGCCGAAAATGAGCAGTTCTTC. As protein: CASWGQGASGRAENEQFF. The chain is built from TRBV7-9 and TRBJ2-1; D may be TRBD1 or TRBD2 (12 bases each). This CDR3 has 18 residues. The V end lost 8 bases, the J end lost 7 bases, and 30 bases lay between the germline ends. Per the germline V gene, CDR1 is SEHNR and CDR2 is FQNEAQ (reference sequence).

The V gene is TRBV25-1, the J gene TRBJ2-2, with TRBD1 matching over 7 bases. The germline CDR1 and CDR2 sequences are MGHDK and SYGVNS. The CDR3 length is 18 residues. With 4 bases clipped from V and 0 bases from J, the junction kept 11 bases outside the gene matches. DNA of the CDR3: TGTGCCAGCAGTGCCCGACAGGGCCTGGACGCGAACACCGGGGAGCTGTTTTTT. Its protein product is CASSARQGLDANTGELFF.

Note on this clone: Compared with germline, one end of the junction differs, possibly owing to a read error. The gene calls are TRBV7-8 and TRBJ2-1, with TRBD1 matching 8 bases. Germline V CDR1 and CDR2: SGHVS, FQNEAQ. The CDR3 consists of 14 residues. The CDR3 spells CASSLGTGVNGQFF. The CDR3 bases are TGTGCCAGCAGCTTGGGGACAGGCGTTAATGGGCAGTTCTTC.

This clone has a single count. V gene TRBV2 combines with J gene TRBJ2-7, with D maybe TRBD2 (6 bases). Germline V gives CDR1 SNHLY, CDR2 FYNNEI. This CDR3 contains 12 residues. The V end lost 10 bases, the J end lost 2 bases, and 12 bases lay between the germline ends. CDR3 DNA: TGTGCCACCGGCGGGGATACCTACGAGCAGTACTTC. Translation: CATGGDTYEQYF.

The genes are TRBV4-2 and TRBJ1-4; D not resolved. V lost 5 bases to trimming and J lost 8 bases, with 9 bases between them. Germline V CDR1 and CDR2: LGHNA, YNFKEQ. The CDR3 contains 12 residues. The chain's CDR3 is CASSSPIEKLFF. The DNA of the CDR3 is TGTGCCAGCAGCTCACCTATCGAAAAACTGTTTTTT.

The genes are TRBV6-4 and TRBJ2-3; D remains ambiguous. The CDR3 runs 14 residues. Trimming shortened V by 2 bases and J by 4 bases, and 10 bases separated the two germline ends. Germline V CDR1 and CDR2: MRHNA, SNTAGT. This chain's CDR3 is CASSDGVWSDTQYF. In DNA form, the CDR3 reads TGTGCCAGCAGTGACGGGGTTTGGTCAGATACGCAGTATTTT.